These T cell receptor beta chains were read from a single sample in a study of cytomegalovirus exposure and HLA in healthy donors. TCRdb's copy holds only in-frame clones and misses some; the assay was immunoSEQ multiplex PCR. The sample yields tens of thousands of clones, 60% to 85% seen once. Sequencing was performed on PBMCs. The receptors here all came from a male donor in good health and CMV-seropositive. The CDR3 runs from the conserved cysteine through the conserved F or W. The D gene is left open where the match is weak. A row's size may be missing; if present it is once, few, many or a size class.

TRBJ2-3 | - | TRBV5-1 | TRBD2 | TGCGCCAGCAGCTTGGGGACTAGCCCTAGCACAGATACGCAGTATTTT | CASSLGTSPSTDTQYF
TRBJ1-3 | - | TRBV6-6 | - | TGTGCCAGCAATTCAGGAAACACCATATATTTT | CASNSGNTIYF
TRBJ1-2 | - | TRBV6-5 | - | TGTGCCAGCAGTTACCAGGGTAGCTATGGCTACACCTTC | CASSYQGSYGYTF
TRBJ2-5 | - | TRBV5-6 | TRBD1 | TGTGCCAGCAGCAATAGCCCGGGACAGGGGGCAGAGACCCAGTACTTC | CASSNSPGQGAETQYF
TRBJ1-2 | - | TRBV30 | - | TGTGCCTGGAGTACAGCTAACTATGGCTACACCTTC | CAWSTANYGYTF
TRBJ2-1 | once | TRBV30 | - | TGTGCCTGGAGTGTATCCAGGTACAATGAGCAGTTCTTC | CAWSVSRYNEQFF
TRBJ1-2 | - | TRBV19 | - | TGTGCCAGTAGCTACAGCACCTCGCGCTATGGCTACACCTTC | CASSYSTSRYGYTF
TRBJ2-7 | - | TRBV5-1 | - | TGCGCCAGCAGCCCGAGGGGGGGGAGAGCGTACGAGCAGTACTTC | CASSPRGGRAYEQYF
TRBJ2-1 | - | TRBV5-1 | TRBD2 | TGCGCCAGCAGCTCGGGACTAGCGGGAGGGAATGAGCAGTTCTTC | CASSSGLAGGNEQFF
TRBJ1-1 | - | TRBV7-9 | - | TGTGCCAGCAGCTTAGGGGTCGACAGTGGCACTGAAGCTTTCTTT | CASSLGVDSGTEAFF
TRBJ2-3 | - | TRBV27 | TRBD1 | TGTGCCAGCAGCCCCAGGGGGTTTCAAGATACGCAGTATTTT | CASSPRGFQDTQYF
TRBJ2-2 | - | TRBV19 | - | TGTGCCAGTAGTATTGCTAGCTGGTCCGGGGAGCTGTTTTTT | CASSIASWSGELFF